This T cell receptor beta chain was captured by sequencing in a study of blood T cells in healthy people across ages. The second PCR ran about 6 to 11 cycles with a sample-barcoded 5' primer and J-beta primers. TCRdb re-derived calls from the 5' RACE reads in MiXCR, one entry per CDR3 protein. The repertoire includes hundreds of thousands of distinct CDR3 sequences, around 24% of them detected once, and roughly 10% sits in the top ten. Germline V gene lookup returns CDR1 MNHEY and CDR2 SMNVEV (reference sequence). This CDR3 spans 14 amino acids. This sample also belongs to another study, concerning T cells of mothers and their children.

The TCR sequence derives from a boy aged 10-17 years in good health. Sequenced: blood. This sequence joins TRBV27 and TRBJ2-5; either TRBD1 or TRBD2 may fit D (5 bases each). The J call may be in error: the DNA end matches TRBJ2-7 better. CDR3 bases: TGTGCCAGCAGTTTACAGGGAGACGCCTACGAGCAGTACTTC. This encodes CASSLQGDAYEQYF.